This T cell receptor (beta chain) was recovered during a study of blood T cell repertoires in COVID-19. As originally analysed: Amplification of reference gene primers provided the estimated nucleated cell counts. Profiling relied on immunoSEQ multiplex PCR, and the TCRdb table lists in-frame clones only, not all of them. V and J calls and clone size are given by that table; D and trimming were obtained from the DNA. The sample lists under 150,000 clones; over 80% were seen once. Between the trimmed V and J ends, which lost 10 bases and 7 bases, there was a span of 17 bases. The CDR3 has 14 residues. Germline CDR1 is MNHNY and CDR2 is SVGAGI (reference sequence).

V usage is TRBV6-6 and J usage is TRBJ1-6, with TRBD1 as a possible D gene (5 bases). Specimen: peripheral blood. The clonotype originates from a man aged 25-45 years with acute or convalescent COVID-19. The CDR3 sequence: CATKSQGSNSPLHF. The CDR3 coding sequence is TGTGCCACCAAATCTCAGGGAAGCAATTCACCCCTCCACTTT.